Shown below are 15 T cell receptor beta chains from a single sample sequenced in a study of response to subunit inactivated influenza vaccine. TCRdb independently ran MiXCR on the RT-PCR reads; one entry per CDR3 protein. The repertoire includes 750,000 to 850,000 distinct CDR3 sequences, about 18% of them detected once, and roughly a tenth sits in the top ten. The sequences come from PBMCs from blood, collected around 5 days after vaccination. Every receptor here comes from a man aged 45 to 65 who received an inactivated influenza vaccine.

This clonotype was seen a handful of times. The J gene is TRBJ1-1, the V gene TRBV27; D might be TRBD1 (5 bases). The CDR3 covers 15 residues. Trimming stripped 6 bases from V and 0 bases from J, with 14 bases between. Germline V gene sequence: CDR1 MNHEY, CDR2 SMNVEV (reference sequence). This CDR3 reads CASSRLGGMNTEAFF. The CDR3 DNA sequence: TGTGCCAGCAGCCGATTGGGGGGAATGAACACTGAAGCTTTCTTT.

The chain has TRBV9 and TRBJ1-2; D ambiguous. CDR3 length: 14 amino acids. Germline CDR1 SGDLS, CDR2 YYNGEE. The germline V and J ends were trimmed by 4 bases and 0 bases, with 10 bases remaining between them. DNA of the CDR3: TGTGCCAGCAGCCTCTCCGGGGCTAACTATGGCTACACCTTC. Amino acid sequence: CASSLSGANYGYTF.

This clonotype came up a few times. This CDR3 is CSALRMAGNSNQPQHF. Here the CDR3 DNA reads TGCAGTGCCCTCCGGATGGCAGGGAATTCCAATCAGCCCCAGCATTTT. The chain links TRBV20-1 to TRBJ1-5, with D perhaps matching TRBD1 (5 bases). The germline V and J ends were trimmed by 6 bases and 3 bases, with 21 bases remaining between them. Germline CDR1 DFQATT, CDR2 SNEGSKA (reference sequence). This CDR3 is 16 amino acids long.

The rearrangement links TRBV12-3 or TRBV12-4 to TRBJ1-1, with TRBD1 identical over 9 bases. The CDR3 runs to 14 residues. Trimming at V came to 4 bases and at J to 6 bases, leaving 6 bases not matched to a gene. The CDR3, as DNA: TGTGCCAGCAGTTGGGACAGGGTTGGTGCTGAAGCTTTCTTT. This encodes CASSWDRVGAEAFF.

This clonotype was recorded at least ten times. At one end, the junction sequence differs from germline, possibly due to a read error. The rearrangement uses TRBV5-1 and TRBJ2-5; D call uncertain. The CDR3 has 12 residues. Germline-derived CDR1 and CDR2 are SGHRS and YFSETQ. CDR3 in amino acids: CASSSNQETQYF. The CDR3 DNA sequence: TGTGCCAGCAGTTCGAATCAAGAGACCCAGTACTTC.

This sequence joins TRBV5-1 and TRBJ1-1, with D tentatively TRBD1 (6 bases). The ends were cut back, 6 bases at V and 4 bases at J, with 19 bases in the middle. The germline gives CDR1 SGHRS, CDR2 YFSETQ. This CDR3 comprises 15 residues. CDR3 in amino acids: CASNPVGGKGTEAFF. The CDR3 DNA reads TGCGCCAGCAACCCCGTGGGGGGCAAGGGCACTGAAGCTTTCTTT.

J is TRBJ2-1 and V is TRBV15, with D tentatively TRBD1 or TRBD2 (5 bases each). From germline, CDR1 is LNHNV and CDR2 YYDKDF (reference sequence). The germline V and J ends were trimmed by 1 base and 8 bases, with 9 bases remaining between them. This CDR3 comprises 13 residues. The CDR3 protein is CATSRAGAYEQFF. The CDR3 DNA follows: TGTGCCACCAGCAGAGCCGGGGCCTATGAGCAGTTCTTC.

The sample holds a few counts of this clonotype. The chain employs TRBV6-2 or TRBV6-3 and TRBJ2-1; D is possibly TRBD1 (5 bases). V lost 0 bases, J lost 5 bases, and 8 bases lay in between. This CDR3 is 14 amino acids long. Germline CDR1 reads MNHEY; CDR2 reads SVGEGT. CDR3 in amino acids: CASSYSAGHNEQFF. The CDR3 coding sequence is TGTGCCAGCAGTTACTCGGCAGGGCACAATGAGCAGTTCTTC.

This chain joins TRBV5-1 and TRBJ1-6, with a weak D call TRBD1 (5 bases). The CDR3 runs 17 residues. Per germline, CDR1 SGHRS and CDR2 YFSETQ. Between the trimmed V and J ends, which lost 4 bases and 7 bases, there was a span of 21 bases. CDR3 sequence (DNA): TGCGCCAGCAGCCCGGGGGAGGGGCAACGAAGGAATTCACCCCTCCACTTT. It codes for CASSPGEGQRRNSPLHF.

This clonotype was counted many times. This chain connects TRBV5-6 to TRBJ2-1; D is undetermined. The CDR3 is 12 residues long. Germline V gives CDR1 SGHDT, CDR2 YYEEEE. The V and J ends lost 4 bases and 4 bases respectively, with 6 bases between them. The CDR3 here is CASSRNYNEQFF. CDR3 in DNA: TGTGCCAGCAGCCGGAATTACAATGAGCAGTTCTTC.

This clonotype appeared a few times. The chain couples TRBV6-2 or TRBV6-3 to TRBJ2-1, with 9 bases fitting TRBD2. Germline lookup yields CDR1 MNHEY and CDR2 SVGEGT. The CDR3 is 14 amino acids. The trim removed 5 bases at V and 7 bases at J, leaving 6 bases unmatched. The chain's CDR3 is CASSNLAGPNEQFF. In DNA form, the CDR3 reads TGTGCCAGCAGTAACCTAGCGGGGCCTAATGAGCAGTTCTTC.

V and J are TRBV20-1 and TRBJ2-7; D is undetermined. The CDR3 extends over 16 amino acids. Germline V gene lookup returns CDR1 DFQATT and CDR2 SNEGSKA (reference sequence). V dropped 5 bases and J dropped 4 bases, with 24 bases sitting between them. The CDR3 loop is CSAWALRRTTQYEQYF. The CDR3 nucleotides are TGCAGTGCTTGGGCCCTTAGGCGGACCACGCAGTACGAGCAGTACTTC.

This clonotype was seen repeatedly, ten times or more. This sequence joins TRBV20-1 and TRBJ2-7; TRBD2 matches 10 bases. Germline V lookup: CDR1 DFQATT, CDR2 SNEGSKA (reference sequence). The CDR3 totals 15 residues. The ends lost 0 bases at V and 2 bases at J; junction bases unmatched: 4. CDR3 region: CSARERLAGAYEQYF. Written as DNA, the CDR3 is TGCAGTGCTAGAGAGAGGCTAGCGGGGGCCTACGAGCAGTACTTC.

DNA for the CDR3: TGCAGTGCTAGAGGGGGACAGCTTTTTGTTGTTACGCAGTATTTT. This gives the protein CSARGGQLFVVTQYF. V and J are TRBV20-1 and TRBJ2-3; 7 bases align to TRBD1. The J segment lost 8 bases and the V segment lost 1 base, leaving 12 bases of the junction unmatched. CDR1 DFQATT and CDR2 SNEGSKA come from the germline V gene (reference sequence). The CDR3 is made up of 15 amino acids.

In its sample, this clonotype was seen a few times. CDR3 coding DNA: TGCAGCGTTGAAGGACTAGCGGCTTCCTACAATGAGCAGTTCTTC. It yields the protein CSVEGLAASYNEQFF. The rearrangement uses TRBV29-1 and TRBJ2-1, with 9 bases fitting TRBD2. V lost 1 base, J lost 1 base, and 2 bases stayed unmatched. Germline-derived CDR1 and CDR2 are SQVTM and ANQGSEA. The CDR3 covers 15 residues.